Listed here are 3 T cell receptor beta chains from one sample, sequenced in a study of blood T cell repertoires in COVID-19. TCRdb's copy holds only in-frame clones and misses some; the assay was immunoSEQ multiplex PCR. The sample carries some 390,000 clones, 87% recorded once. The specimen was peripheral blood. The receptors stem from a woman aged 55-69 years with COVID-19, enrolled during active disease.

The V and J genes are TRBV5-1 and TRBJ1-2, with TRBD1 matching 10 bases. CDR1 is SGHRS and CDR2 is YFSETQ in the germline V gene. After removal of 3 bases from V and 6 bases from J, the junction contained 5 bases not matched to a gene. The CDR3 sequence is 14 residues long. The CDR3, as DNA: TGCGCCAGCAGCTCCGAGACAGGGGGCAATGGCTACACCTTC. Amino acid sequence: CASSSETGGNGYTF.

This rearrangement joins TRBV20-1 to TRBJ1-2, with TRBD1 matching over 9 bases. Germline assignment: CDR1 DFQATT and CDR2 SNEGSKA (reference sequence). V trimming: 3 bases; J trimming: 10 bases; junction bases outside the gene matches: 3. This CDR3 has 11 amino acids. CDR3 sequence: CSASGTGIYTF. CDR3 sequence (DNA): TGCAGTGCTAGTGGGACAGGGATCTACACCTTC.

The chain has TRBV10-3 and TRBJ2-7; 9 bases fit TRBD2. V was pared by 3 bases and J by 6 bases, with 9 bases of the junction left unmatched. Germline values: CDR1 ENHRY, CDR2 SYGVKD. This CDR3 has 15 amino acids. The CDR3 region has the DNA TGTGCCATCAGTGAATTCGCTAGCGGGATCGGCGAGCAGTACTTC. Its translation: CAISEFASGIGEQYF.